This TCR beta chain came from a study of synovial regulatory T cells in juvenile arthritis (dated by TCRdb to between 2014 and 2017). Background for the entire study: Of the sequenced patients, roughly six received methotrexate, one received methotrexate plus infliximab, a few were therapy-naive, and one had no treatment information. The study compared TCRbeta CDR3 repertoires of blood iaTreg cells, other blood Treg cells and synovial fluid Treg cells from matched patient samples. The TCR repertoire comparisons covered Treg and Teff subsets from about a dozen JIA patients with active disease. Although effector T cell subsets in the cohort were also sequenced for comparisons, the Treg dataset on its own covers only blood and synovial fluid Treg cells.

Summary of the overall study and its limitations: Across patients, iaTreg TCR repertoires were largely private, and these iaTreg repertoires partially overlapped with synovial Teff and blood CPL repertoires. Synovial Treg cells shared more CDR3 sequences with iaTreg cells than with other blood Treg cells; Chao-Jaccard similarity confirmed closer relation. Lower TCR diversity was observed in blood iaTreg cells than in other blood Treg cells, consistent with antigen-driven expansion.

The donors for the TCR repertoire analysis were approximately 11 juvenile idiopathic arthritis patients with active disease who had not reached inactive disease, of whom 3 were polyarticular and 8 were oligoarticular. The TCR-sequenced patients had a median age of about 12 years (range about 2.1-25) and median disease duration of about 7 years (range 0.2-19.1). Samples for TCR repertoire analysis came from two centres in Italy. Peripheral blood mononuclear cells were separated using a Histopaque-1077 density gradient and frozen in approximately 90% FCS with around 10% DMSO. Library preparation was by the immunoSEQ multiplex PCR assay. Adaptive Biotechnologies carried out the TCRbeta CDR3 sequencing. The paper's processing steps were these. To assess repertoire similarity, the researchers used the Chao-modified Jaccard index along with median clonotype overlap taken from 200 random subsamples at equal sample size. Similarity analyses used either productive nucleotide sequences or in silico-translated amino acid sequences. Hierarchical clustering with single linkage and t-SNE based on Chao-modified Jaccard distances were used to compare repertoires. Repertoire diversity was quantified with the Renyi index, after sample size normalisation, across a range of alpha values. What TCRdb holds here is the immuneACCESS table cut down to in-frame rearrangements. Part of the clones is not present; checked against another copy, under half of the missing clones reflect an unresolved V gene, and the others are unexplained. V and J calls plus clone size are reproduced from that table; the DNA served to infer D and trimming. This sample's table contains 10,000 or so clones. Approximately 1% of the sample belongs to the ten largest clones.

Taken from the germline V gene (reference sequence), the CDR1 and CDR2 loops are LNHDA and SQIVND. Spanning cysteine to phenylalanine, the CDR3 consists of 14 amino acids. The coding DNA is unavailable. In regard to this clone: Its cognate antigen has yet to be identified.

Rearrangement joined TRBV19 to TRBJ1-3. The sequence was obtained from a donor aged 2-29 years with juvenile idiopathic arthritis. Input material: Treg cells from blood. The intended sense of this specimen's cell subset or site label: remaining (HLA-DR-negative) circulating blood Treg cells. The CDR3 in this case is CASSAQGTGNTIYF. With all but the CDR3 taken from the reference TRBV19 and TRBJ1-3 genes, the full variable domain is: DGGITQSPKYLFRKEGQNVTLSCEQNLNHDAMYWYRQDPGQGLRLIYYSQIVNDFQKGDIAEGYSVSREKKESFPLTVTSAQKNPTAFYLCASSAQGTGNTIYFGEGSWLTVV.